The 26 T cell receptor beta chains given below trace back to one sample, sequenced in a study of response to subunit inactivated influenza vaccine. TCRdb analysed the RT-PCR reads with MiXCR anew, one entry per CDR3 protein. The data show 650,000 to 700,000 distinct CDR3 sequences, approximately 14% seen once. The sequencing used PBMCs from blood, collected approximately 12 days after vaccination. Receptor source: a man aged 50-59 years who received an inactivated influenza vaccine.

This clonotype turned up a few times. The genes are TRBV18 and TRBJ2-1; TRBD2 matches 7 bases. This CDR3 spans 15 amino acids. The V and J ends lost 0 bases and 7 bases, in that order; junction bases with no gene match: 6. Germline assignment: CDR1 KGHSH and CDR2 LQKENI. CDR3 in DNA: TGTGCCAGCTCACCACCTTCCGGGGGGTGGAATGAGCAGTTCTTC. It yields the protein CASSPPSGGWNEQFF.

The chain recombines TRBV12-3 or TRBV12-4 with TRBJ2-3; 14 positions agree with TRBD2. J lost 1 base, V lost 6 bases, and 9 bases had no gene match. CDR3 size: 18 residues. The CDR3 sequence: CASRMTSGGVTGTDTQYF. Here the CDR3 DNA reads TGTGCCAGCAGGATGACTAGCGGGGGGGTTACTGGCACAGATACGCAGTATTTT.

This clonotype has more than one count but fewer than ten. CDR3 DNA: TGCAGTGCTACTTCCAGACTAGCGGGAACCCGCCGGGTGCAAGAGACCCAGTACTTC. This codes for CSATSRLAGTRRVQETQYF. The gene calls are TRBV20-1 and TRBJ2-5; TRBD2 aligns across 11 bases. The V segment lost 4 bases and the J segment 2 bases; nucleotides outside the gene matches: 18. The CDR3 totals 19 residues. CDR1 and CDR2 (germline): DFQATT, SNEGSKA (reference sequence).

This clonotype was detected many times. The V call is TRBV7-8, the J call TRBJ2-7; TRBD2 agrees at 12 bases. V was clipped by 1 base and J by 0 bases; unmatched bases: 7. Germline CDR1 reads SGHVS; CDR2 reads FQNEAQ. The CDR3 loop spans 18 amino acids. CDR3 amino acids: CASSLGFGTSGSSYEQYF. The CDR3 coding sequence is TGTGCCAGCAGCTTAGGTTTCGGGACTAGCGGGTCCTCCTACGAGCAGTACTTC.

The chain combines TRBV11-2 with TRBJ2-2; 7 bases line up with TRBD1. This CDR3 spans 17 amino acids. Germline V lookup: CDR1 SGHAT, CDR2 FQNNGV. Trimming at V came to 4 bases and at J to 0 bases, leaving 8 bases not matched to a gene. The CDR3 loop reads CASSSRTGLTNTGELFF. As DNA, the CDR3 is TGTGCCAGCAGCTCCCGGACAGGCCTCACGAACACCGGGGAGCTGTTTTTT.

The sample holds many counts of this clonotype. The chain combines TRBV5-1 with TRBJ1-1; D is undetermined. Germline CDR1 reads SGHRS; CDR2 reads YFSETQ. V lost 0 bases and J 1 base, leaving 10 bases between the germline ends. The CDR3 runs to 15 residues. The CDR3 DNA follows: TGCGCCAGCAGCTTGGCAGCAAGAACGAACACTGAAGCTTTCTTT. Amino acid sequence: CASSLAARTNTEAFF.

J is TRBJ2-7 and V is TRBV7-2, with D uncertain. Looked up from germline, CDR1 is SGHTA and CDR2 is FQGNSA. The CDR3 loop spans 13 amino acids. Trimming shortened V by 5 bases and J by 5 bases, and 13 bases separated the two germline ends. The CDR3 reads CASSKALHNEQYF. The CDR3 nucleotides are TGTGCCAGCAGCAAAGCACTCCACAACGAGCAGTACTTC.

The rearrangement uses TRBV12-3 or TRBV12-4 and TRBJ1-2; TRBD1 might be the D (6 bases). The CDR3 loop spans 15 amino acids. V was shortened by 1 base and J by 6 bases, with 15 bases between the two germline ends. The CDR3 region has the DNA TGTGCCAGCAGTTTAGGTCCAGGGGATCCTGATGGCTACACCTTC. This codes for CASSLGPGDPDGYTF.

V is TRBV14 and J is TRBJ2-2; D is uncertain. The germline CDR1 and CDR2 sequences are SGHDN and FVKESK. The germline V and J ends were trimmed by 3 bases and 7 bases, with 15 bases remaining between them. The CDR3 has 15 amino acids. CDR3 amino acids: CASSQSIGKGGELFF. The CDR3 DNA reads TGTGCCAGCAGCCAGTCGATCGGAAAAGGCGGGGAGCTGTTTTTT.

Turning to this clonotype: The CDR3 does not close with the conserved phenylalanine or tryptophan, likely indicating a read error. V gene TRBV29-1 combines with J gene TRBJ2-7; D call uncertain. The V end lost 7 bases, the J end lost 0 bases, and 10 bases lay between the germline ends. The CDR3 is made up of 12 amino acids. Looked up from germline, CDR1 is SQVTM and CDR2 is ANQGSEA. The CDR3 spells CSGAADSYEQYL. In DNA, the CDR3 is TGCAGCGGGGCGGCTGACTCCTACGAGCAGTACTTA.

This clonotype was detected only a few times. V and J are TRBV7-2 and TRBJ2-7; perhaps D is TRBD1 or TRBD2 (5 bases each). Germline CDR1 is SGHTA and CDR2 is FQGNSA. Trimming removed 0 bases from V and 3 bases from J, with 15 bases in between. The CDR3 sequence is 16 residues long. The DNA for the CDR3 is TGTGCCAGCAGCTTAGCGGCATATCAGGGAGTCTACGAGCAGTACTTC. It is translated as CASSLAAYQGVYEQYF.

This clonotype was observed a handful of times. The gene calls are TRBV12-3 or TRBV12-4 and TRBJ2-7, with 8 bases identical to TRBD1. V lost 5 bases to trimming and J lost 1 base; unmatched junction nucleotides: 7. The CDR3 spans 15 residues. The CDR3 region is CASSLRTGTSYEQYF. Written as DNA, the CDR3 is TGTGCCAGCAGTCTACGGACAGGGACATCCTACGAGCAGTACTTC.

Concerning this clonotype itself: This may come from a read error, since a much larger clone is one base off. The V gene is TRBV7-2, the J gene TRBJ2-3, with D unclear. CDR1 SGHTA and CDR2 FQGNSA come from the germline V gene. CDR3 length equals 15 residues. Trimming took off 1 base at V and 5 bases at J, with 13 bases between the two ends. In DNA form, the CDR3 reads TGTGCCAGCAGCTTAGTAAGCGAGTCCATAGATACGCAGTATTTT. Residues: CASSLVSESIDTQYF.

The CDR3 DNA sequence: TGTGCCAGCAGTTCCTCCTCCGAGTCTGGGGCCAACGTCCTGACTTTC. It codes for CASSSSSESGANVLTF. This chain links TRBV28 with TRBJ2-6; D ambiguous. Germline CDR1 reads MDHEN; CDR2 reads SYDVKM. With 4 bases removed from V and 1 base from J, the gap between germline ends came to 11 bases. CDR3 size: 16 residues.

J is TRBJ2-1 and V is TRBV7-3; 11 nucleotides match TRBD2. Germline V gives CDR1 SGHTA, CDR2 FQGTGA. This CDR3 is built from 16 residues. The V and J ends lost 5 bases and 4 bases, in that order; junction bases with no gene match: 7. DNA of the CDR3: TGTGCCAGCAGCCCCCACCTAGCGGGGGGATACAATGAGCAGTTCTTC. Translated: CASSPHLAGGYNEQFF.

The J gene is TRBJ2-5, the V gene TRBV7-2, with D tentatively TRBD1 or TRBD2 (5 bases each). Germline V lookup: CDR1 SGHTA, CDR2 FQGNSA. Between the trimmed V and J ends, which lost 7 bases and 3 bases, there was a span of 15 bases. This CDR3 is built from 14 residues. CDR3 in amino acids: CASKLAGTKETQYF. The CDR3 nucleotides read TGTGCCAGCAAATTAGCCGGGACGAAAGAGACCCAGTACTTC. Filled out from reference TRBV7-2 and TRBJ2-5, the complete variable domain reads GAGVSQSPSNKVTEKGKDVELRCDPISGHTALYWYRQSLGQGLEFLIYFQGNSAPDKSGLPSDRFSAERTGGSVSTLTIQRTQQEDSAVYLCASKLAGTKETQYFGPGTRLLVL.

This sequence joins TRBV18 and TRBJ2-5; no clear D. The CDR3 loop spans 14 amino acids. Trimming shortened V by 2 bases and J by 3 bases, and 10 bases separated the two germline ends. Germline values: CDR1 KGHSH, CDR2 LQKENI. CDR3 nucleotide sequence: TGTGCCAGCTCACCAGGGCTTCCGAAAGAGACCCAGTACTTC. Its protein is CASSPGLPKETQYF.

This clonotype came up many times. The chain carries TRBV14 and TRBJ1-4; a weak D match, TRBD1 (5 bases). Trimming removed 1 base at V and 6 bases at J, with 12 bases between. The length of the CDR3 is 15 residues. From germline, CDR1 is SGHDN and CDR2 FVKESK. CDR3 protein: CASSQVRGTDEKLFF. CDR3 nucleotides: TGTGCCAGCAGCCAAGTTAGAGGGACCGATGAAAAACTGTTTTTT.

This clonotype turned up a few times. This sequence joins TRBV7-9 and TRBJ2-3; D unresolved. V was cut by 5 bases and J by 0 bases, with 15 bases left in between. Germline-derived CDR1 and CDR2 are SEHNR and FQNEAQ (reference sequence). This CDR3 comprises 16 residues. The CDR3, as DNA: TGTGCCAGCAGCCATAATGCGGCCCTTAGCACAGATACGCAGTATTTT. Residues: CASSHNAALSTDTQYF.

This chain connects TRBV6-2 or TRBV6-3 to TRBJ2-6; D not resolved. Germline CDR1 reads MNHEY; CDR2 reads SVGEGT. The CDR3 has 13 residues. The V end lost 7 bases, the J end lost 4 bases, and 8 bases lay between the germline ends. The chain's CDR3 is CASKVRGANVLTF. As DNA, the CDR3 is TGTGCCAGCAAAGTGAGAGGGGCCAACGTCCTGACTTTC.

This clonotype appeared a few times. The rearrangement uses TRBV7-9 and TRBJ2-3, with 11 bases fitting TRBD2. The germline V gene has CDR1 SEHNR and CDR2 FQNEAQ (reference sequence). V trimming: 5 bases; J trimming: 5 bases; junction bases outside the gene matches: 12. The CDR3 has 17 residues. CDR3: CASSPRQLAGVRDTQYF. CDR3 nucleotide sequence: TGTGCCAGCAGCCCCAGACAACTAGCGGGAGTAAGAGATACGCAGTATTTT.

The CDR3 sequence is CASSWTSGGNDYNEQFF. CDR3 in DNA: TGTGCCAGCAGTTGGACTAGCGGGGGGAATGACTACAATGAGCAGTTCTTC. The chain couples TRBV2 to TRBJ2-1, with 14 bases fitting TRBD2. This CDR3 is built from 17 residues. The junction had 6 bases not matched to a gene; V was cut back by 5 bases and J by 3 bases. Per the germline V gene, CDR1 is SNHLY and CDR2 is FYNNEI.

This clonotype was picked up many times. V and J are TRBV5-1 and TRBJ2-7; a possible D gene is TRBD2 (5 bases). CDR1 SGHRS and CDR2 YFSETQ come from the germline V gene. V lost 7 bases and J lost 3, with 11 bases in between. The CDR3 covers 12 residues. DNA for the CDR3: TGCGCCAGCCGGGAAGAATTCTACGAGCAGTACTTC. It translates to CASREEFYEQYF. The complete variable domain, with remaining parts taken from reference TRBV5-1 and TRBJ2-7, reads KAGVTQTPRYLIKTRGQQVTLSCSPISGHRSVSWYQQTPGQGLQFLFEYFSETQRNKGNFPGRFSGRQFSNSRSEMNVSTLELGDSALYLCASREEFYEQYFGPGTRLTVT.

This clonotype has more than one count but fewer than ten. V usage is TRBV30 and J usage is TRBJ1-5, with TRBD1 as a possible D gene (6 bases). The germline V gene has CDR1 GTSNPN and CDR2 SVGIG (reference sequence). This CDR3 is built from 15 residues. Trimming removed 5 bases from V and 4 bases from J, with 18 bases in between. The CDR3 loop reads CAWGRKYRENQPQHF. The CDR3, as DNA: TGTGCCTGGGGTCGGAAGTACAGGGAGAATCAGCCCCAGCATTTT. Full variable domain (outside the CDR3, taken from reference TRBV30 and TRBJ1-5): SQTIHQWPATLVQPVGSPLSLECTVEGTSNPNLYWYRQAAGRGLQLLFYSVGIGQISSEVPQNLSASRPQDRQFILSSKKLLLSDSGFYLCAWGRKYRENQPQHFGDGTRLSIL.

The rearrangement links TRBV11-3 to TRBJ2-5; no clear D. The CDR3 consists of 13 residues. Deletions cut 2 bases from V and 3 bases from J, with 7 bases between. CDR1 and CDR2 (germline): SGHNT, YENEEA. The DNA for the CDR3 is TGTGCCAGCAGCTTAACAGCTAAAGAGACCCAGTACTTC. It encodes CASSLTAKETQYF. Full variable domain (outside the CDR3, taken from reference TRBV11-3 and TRBJ2-5): EAGVVQSPRYKIIEKKQPVAFWCNPISGHNTLYWYLQNLGQGPELLIRYENEEAVDDSQLPKDRFSAERLKGVDSTLKIQPAELGDSAVYLCASSLTAKETQYFGPGTRLLVL.

This clonotype was observed at least ten times. The rearrangement uses TRBV5-1 and TRBJ2-7; 7 bases map to TRBD2. The CDR3 contains 14 residues. The V gene's germline CDR1 is SGHRS and CDR2 YFSETQ. Trimming cost V 4 bases and J 6 bases; bases outside gene matches: 10. The DNA of the CDR3 is TGCGCCAGCAGCCTGGGGGGAGGGGCTGCCGAGCAGTACTTC. Residues: CASSLGGGAAEQYF.